Sequencing of this T cell receptor (beta chain) was carried out in a study of blood T cell repertoires in COVID-19. Study-wide background: Italy, Spain and the United States were the sources of the convalescent and acute COVID-19 samples. T cells, B-cell-depleted T cells, or PBMCs supplied cDNA or gDNA.

This clone was detected once. In the authors' methods: Using reference gene primer amplification, nucleated cell counts were estimated. This table comes from immunoSEQ multiplex PCR, and its TCRdb copy is limited to in-frame clones, with some not included. Clone size and the V and J calls come from that table; the DNA yielded D and trimming. The sample yields just over 75,000 clones, roughly nine tenths seen once. This receptor was taken from an elderly woman with active or convalescent COVID-19. Sequenced material: peripheral blood.

For the CDR3, the DNA is TGCGCCAGCAGTGCGCTGCCCACGGATTCACCCCTCCACTTT. It encodes CASSALPTDSPLHF. The chain employs TRBV4-3 and TRBJ1-6; D is unresolved. Trimming pared 6 bases from V and 8 bases from J, leaving 14 bases between. The CDR3 runs to 14 residues. Germline V lookup: CDR1 LGHNA, CDR2 YSLEER.